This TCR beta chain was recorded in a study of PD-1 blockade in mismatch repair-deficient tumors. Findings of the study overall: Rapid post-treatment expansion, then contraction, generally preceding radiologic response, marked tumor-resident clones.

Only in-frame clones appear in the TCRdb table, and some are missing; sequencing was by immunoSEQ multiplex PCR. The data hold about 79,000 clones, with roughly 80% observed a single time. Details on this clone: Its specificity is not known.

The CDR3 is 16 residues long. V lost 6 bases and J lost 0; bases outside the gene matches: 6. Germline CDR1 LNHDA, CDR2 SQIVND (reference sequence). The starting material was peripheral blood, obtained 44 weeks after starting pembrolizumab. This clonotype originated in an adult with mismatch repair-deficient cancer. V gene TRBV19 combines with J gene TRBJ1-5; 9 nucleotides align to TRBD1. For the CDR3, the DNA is TGTGCCAGTAGGGGACAGGGACGCTATAGCAATCAGCCCCAGCATTTT. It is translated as CASRGQGRYSNQPQHF. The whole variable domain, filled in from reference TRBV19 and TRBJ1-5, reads DGGITQSPKYLFRKEGQNVTLSCEQNLNHDAMYWYRQDPGQGLRLIYYSQIVNDFQKGDIAEGYSVSREKKESFPLTVTSAQKNPTAFYLCASRGQGRYSNQPQHFGDGTRLSIL.